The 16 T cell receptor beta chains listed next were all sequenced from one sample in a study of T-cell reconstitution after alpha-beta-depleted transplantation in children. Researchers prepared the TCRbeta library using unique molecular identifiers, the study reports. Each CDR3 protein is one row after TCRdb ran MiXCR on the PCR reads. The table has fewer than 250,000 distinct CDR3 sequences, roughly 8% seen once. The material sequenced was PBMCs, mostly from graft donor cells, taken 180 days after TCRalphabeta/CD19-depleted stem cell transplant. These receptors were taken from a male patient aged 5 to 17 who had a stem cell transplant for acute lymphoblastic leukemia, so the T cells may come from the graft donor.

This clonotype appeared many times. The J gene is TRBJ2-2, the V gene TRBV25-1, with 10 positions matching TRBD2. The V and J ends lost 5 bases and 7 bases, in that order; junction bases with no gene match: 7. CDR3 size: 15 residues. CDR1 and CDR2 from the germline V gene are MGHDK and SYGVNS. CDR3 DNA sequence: TGTGCCAGCAGTACTCGGGCTAGCGGGAGCGGGGAGCTGTTTTTT. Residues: CASSTRASGSGELFF.

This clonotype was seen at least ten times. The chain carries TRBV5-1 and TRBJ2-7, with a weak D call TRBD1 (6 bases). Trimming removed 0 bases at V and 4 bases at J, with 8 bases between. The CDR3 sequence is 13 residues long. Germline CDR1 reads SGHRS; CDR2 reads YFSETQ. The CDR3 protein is CASSLDREYEQYF. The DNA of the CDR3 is TGCGCCAGCAGCTTGGACAGGGAGTACGAGCAGTACTTC.

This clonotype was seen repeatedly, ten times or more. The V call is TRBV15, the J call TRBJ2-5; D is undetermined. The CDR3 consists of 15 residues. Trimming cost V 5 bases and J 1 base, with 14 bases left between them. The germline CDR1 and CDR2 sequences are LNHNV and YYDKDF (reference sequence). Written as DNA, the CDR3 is TGTGCCACCAGCCGCCCGACCGTCATCCAAGAGACCCAGTACTTC. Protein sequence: CATSRPTVIQETQYF.

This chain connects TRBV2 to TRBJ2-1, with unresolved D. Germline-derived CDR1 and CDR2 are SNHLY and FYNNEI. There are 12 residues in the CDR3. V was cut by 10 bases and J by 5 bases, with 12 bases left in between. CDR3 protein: CATIHIDNEQFF. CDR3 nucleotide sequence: TGTGCCACCATTCATATAGACAATGAGCAGTTCTTC.

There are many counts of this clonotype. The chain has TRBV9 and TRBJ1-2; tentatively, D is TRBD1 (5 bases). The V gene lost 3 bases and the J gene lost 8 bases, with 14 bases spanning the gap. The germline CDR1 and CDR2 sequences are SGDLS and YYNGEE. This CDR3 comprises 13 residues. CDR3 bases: TGTGCCAGCAGCGGACCTCAGGGAGGAGGCTACACCTTC. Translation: CASSGPQGGGYTF.

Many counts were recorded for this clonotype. The CDR3 DNA is TGTGCCAGCAGCCCCCCCGGGGGACAGGGGGTTACCGGGGAGCTGTTTTTT. It translates to CASSPPGGQGVTGELFF. V usage is TRBV7-2 and J usage is TRBJ2-2; TRBD1 matches at 11 bases. The CDR3 covers 17 residues. V was pared by 5 bases and J by 5 bases, with 10 bases of the junction left unmatched. CDR1 and CDR2 (germline): SGHTA, FQGNSA.

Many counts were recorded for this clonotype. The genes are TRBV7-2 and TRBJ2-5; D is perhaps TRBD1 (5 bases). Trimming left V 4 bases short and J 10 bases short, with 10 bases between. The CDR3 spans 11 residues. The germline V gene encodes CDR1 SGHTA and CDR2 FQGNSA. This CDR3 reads CASSSRQLQYF. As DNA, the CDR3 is TGTGCCAGCAGCTCCCGACAGCTCCAGTACTTC.

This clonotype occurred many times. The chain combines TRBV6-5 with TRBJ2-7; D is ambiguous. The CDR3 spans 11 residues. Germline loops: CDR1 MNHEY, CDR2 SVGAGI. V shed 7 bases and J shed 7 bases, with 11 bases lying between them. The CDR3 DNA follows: TGTGCCAGCAAAGGGCTCGGAGAGCAGTACTTC. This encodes CASKGLGEQYF.

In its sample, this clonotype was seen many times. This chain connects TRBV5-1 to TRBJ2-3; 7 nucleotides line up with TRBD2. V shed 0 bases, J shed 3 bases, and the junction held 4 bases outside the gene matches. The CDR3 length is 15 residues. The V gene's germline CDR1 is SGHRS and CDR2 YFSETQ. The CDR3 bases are TGCGCCAGCAGCTTGGAGCGGGAAATGACAGATACGCAGTATTTT. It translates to CASSLEREMTDTQYF.

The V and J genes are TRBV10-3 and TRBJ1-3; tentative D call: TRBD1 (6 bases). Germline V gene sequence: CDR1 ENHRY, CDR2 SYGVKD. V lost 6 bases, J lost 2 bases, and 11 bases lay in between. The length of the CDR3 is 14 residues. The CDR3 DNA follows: TGTGCCATCAGGGAAGGGGGTGCTGGAAACACCATATATTTT. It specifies CAIREGGAGNTIYF.

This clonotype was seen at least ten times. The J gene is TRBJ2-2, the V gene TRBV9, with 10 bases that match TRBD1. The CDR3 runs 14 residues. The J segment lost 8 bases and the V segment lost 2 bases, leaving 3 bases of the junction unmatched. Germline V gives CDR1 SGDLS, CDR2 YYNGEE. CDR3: CASSVRTGGGELFF. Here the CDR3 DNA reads TGTGCCAGCAGCGTCCGGACAGGGGGAGGGGAGCTGTTTTTT.

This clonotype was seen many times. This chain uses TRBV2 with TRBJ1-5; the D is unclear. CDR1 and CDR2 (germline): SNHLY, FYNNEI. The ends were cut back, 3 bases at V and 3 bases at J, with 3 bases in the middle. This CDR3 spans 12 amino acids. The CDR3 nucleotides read TGTGCCAGCAGTGAGGTCAATCAGCCCCAGCATTTT. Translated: CASSEVNQPQHF.

CDR3 coding DNA: TGTGCCAGCAGTGACAGTCGGCTTTGGACTGAAGCTTTCTTT. Translation gives CASSDSRLWTEAFF. The V and J genes are TRBV12-3 or TRBV12-4 and TRBJ1-1, with D possibly being TRBD1 (5 bases). The CDR3 has 14 amino acids. V was cut by 5 bases and J by 5 bases, with 15 bases left in between.

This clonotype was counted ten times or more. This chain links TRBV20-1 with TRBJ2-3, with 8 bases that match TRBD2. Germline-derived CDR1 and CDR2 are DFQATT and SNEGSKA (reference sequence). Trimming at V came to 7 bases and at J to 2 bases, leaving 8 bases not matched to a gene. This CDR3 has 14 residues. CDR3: CSVAGGRSTDTQYF. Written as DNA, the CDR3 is TGCAGTGTGGCTGGCGGGAGGTCCACAGATACGCAGTATTTT.

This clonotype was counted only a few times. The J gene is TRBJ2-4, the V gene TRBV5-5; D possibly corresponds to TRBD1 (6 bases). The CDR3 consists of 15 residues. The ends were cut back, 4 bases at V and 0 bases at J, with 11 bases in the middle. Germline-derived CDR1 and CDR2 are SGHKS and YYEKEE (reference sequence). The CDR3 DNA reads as TGTGCCAGCAGCACCGACAGGCTAGCCAAAAACATTCAGTACTTC. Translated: CASSTDRLAKNIQYF.

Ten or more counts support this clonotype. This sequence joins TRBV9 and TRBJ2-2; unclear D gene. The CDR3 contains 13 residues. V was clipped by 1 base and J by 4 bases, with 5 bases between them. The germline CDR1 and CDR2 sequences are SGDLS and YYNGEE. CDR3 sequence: CASSVIGTGELFF. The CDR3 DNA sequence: TGTGCCAGCAGCGTAATAGGCACCGGGGAGCTGTTTTTT.